Shown below are 17 T cell receptor beta chains from a single sample sequenced in a study of blood T cell repertoires in COVID-19. Profiling relied on immunoSEQ multiplex PCR, and the TCRdb table lists in-frame clones only, not all of them. The sample consists of some 180,000 clones, approximately 85% of them appearing once. The sample was PBMCs or T cells enriched from blood (not recorded which). These receptors originate from a man aged 40-49 years who had recovered from COVID-19.

J is TRBJ2-2 and V is TRBV5-1; 9 bases are a match to TRBD2. Germline CDR1 reads SGHRS; CDR2 reads YFSETQ. The CDR3 sequence is 14 residues long. J lost 3 bases, V lost 7 bases, and 4 bases had no gene match. This chain's CDR3 is CASVAGADTGELFF. CDR3 sequence (DNA): TGCGCCAGCGTAGCGGGAGCAGACACCGGGGAGCTGTTTTTT. Complete variable domain (other parts from reference TRBV5-1 and TRBJ2-2): KAGVTQTPRYLIKTRGQQVTLSCSPISGHRSVSWYQQTPGQGLQFLFEYFSETQRNKGNFPGRFSGRQFSNSRSEMNVSTLELGDSALYLCASVAGADTGELFFGEGSRLTVL.

This CDR3 reads CASSPSGQGSYGYTF. CDR3 sequence (DNA): TGTGCCAGCAGTCCTTCTGGACAGGGGTCGTATGGCTACACCTTC. This chain uses TRBV27 with TRBJ1-2, with 9 bases matching TRBD1. This CDR3 spans 15 amino acids. V trimming: 5 bases; J trimming: 5 bases; junction bases outside the gene matches: 9. Germline V gene data show CDR1 as MNHEY and CDR2 as SMNVEV (reference sequence).

Only a few counts were recorded for this clone. The chain links TRBV4-1 to TRBJ1-5, with TRBD1 matching 9 bases. The CDR3 is 15 amino acids. J lost 7 bases, V lost 0 bases, and 4 bases had no gene match. In germline, CDR1 is MGHRA, CDR2 YSYEKL. Here the CDR3 reads CASSQDDDRGQPQHF. The CDR3 DNA reads as TGCGCCAGCAGCCAAGATGATGACAGGGGGCAGCCCCAGCATTTT.

The V call is TRBV24-1, the J call TRBJ1-5; D not certain. From germline, CDR1 is KGHDR and CDR2 SFDVKD. This CDR3 spans 13 amino acids. Trimming pared 4 bases from V and 2 bases from J, leaving 5 bases between. This CDR3 is CATSERGNQPQHF. The CDR3 DNA reads as TGTGCCACCAGTGAGAGGGGCAATCAGCCCCAGCATTTT.

The V gene is TRBV3-1 (or the pseudogene TRBV3-2), the J gene TRBJ2-7; D is possibly TRBD2 (6 bases). With 1 base removed from V and 7 bases from J, the gap between germline ends came to 17 bases. The CDR3 is 15 residues long. From germline, CDR1 is LGHDT and CDR2 YNNKEL (reference sequence). The CDR3 nucleotides read TGTGCCAGCAGCCAAGCTGGGGGGTTGGCGCGGGAGCAGTACTTC. It yields the protein CASSQAGGLAREQYF.

This clone was found a few times. The chain links TRBV3-1 (or the pseudogene TRBV3-2) to TRBJ1-1, with 7 bases aligning to TRBD1. Trimming took 5 bases from V and 0 from J; bases not matched to a gene: 12. Germline V gene sequence: CDR1 LGHDT, CDR2 YNNKEL (reference sequence). The CDR3 has 17 residues. CDR3 coding DNA: TGTGCCAGCAGCACCCTCCCCACAGGGGCCATGAACACTGAAGCTTTCTTT. Its translation: CASSTLPTGAMNTEAFF.

The chain employs TRBV5-4 and TRBJ2-2; D may be TRBD2 (5 bases). Germline CDR1 is SGHNT and CDR2 is YYREEE (reference sequence). Between the trimmed V and J ends, which lost 2 bases and 0 bases, there was a span of 8 bases. This CDR3 spans 15 amino acids. The CDR3 nucleotides read TGTGCCAGCAGCTTAGAGGGTACGAACACCGGGGAGCTGTTTTTT. Encoded protein: CASSLEGTNTGELFF.

The chain couples TRBV5-6 to TRBJ1-2; unclear D gene. V was cut by 4 bases and J by 1 base, with 8 bases left in between. The length of the CDR3 is 13 residues. Germline lookup yields CDR1 SGHDT and CDR2 YYEEEE. In DNA form, the CDR3 reads TGTGCCAGCAGCGGCGGCCGTAACTATGGCTACACCTTC. It yields the protein CASSGGRNYGYTF.

V gene TRBV11-3 combines with J gene TRBJ1-1, with 8 nucleotides matching TRBD1. Looked up from germline, CDR1 is SGHNT and CDR2 is YENEEA. V lost 5 bases to trimming and J lost 4 bases; unmatched junction nucleotides: 12. This CDR3 is built from 16 residues. The CDR3 DNA is TGTGCCAGCAGCCCCGGACAGGGTGGGGGTAGCACTGAAGCTTTCTTT. Amino acids: CASSPGQGGGSTEAFF.

This chain uses TRBV6-5 with TRBJ1-1; D gene ambiguous. Germline V gene sequence: CDR1 MNHEY, CDR2 SVGAGI. V was clipped by 5 bases and J by 0 bases, with 10 bases between them. The CDR3 has 14 residues. The CDR3 DNA is TGTGCCAGCAGTACTTATACGGTGAACACTGAAGCTTTCTTT. Residues: CASSTYTVNTEAFF.

Written as DNA, the CDR3 is TGTGCCAGCAGTAACTACAGGGGGCTAAACTATGGCTACACCTTC. This gives the protein CASSNYRGLNYGYTF. The chain combines TRBV6-5 with TRBJ1-2; 9 positions agree with TRBD1. The CDR3 runs to 15 residues. J lost 2 bases, V lost 5 bases, and 6 bases had no gene match. The V gene's germline CDR1 is MNHEY and CDR2 SVGAGI.

This chain connects TRBV27 to TRBJ2-3, with TRBD2 matching over 14 bases. The germline V gene has CDR1 MNHEY and CDR2 SMNVEV (reference sequence). V lost 6 bases to trimming and J lost 5 bases; unmatched junction nucleotides: 10. The CDR3 is 17 residues long. The CDR3 DNA is TGTGCCAGCAGAAAAAGACTAGCGGGGGGGCCGGGAGATACGCAGTATTTT. This translates into CASRKRLAGGPGDTQYF.

The chain combines TRBV12-3 or TRBV12-4 with TRBJ1-3, with TRBD1 as a possible D gene (6 bases). The CDR3 contains 11 residues. Trimming stripped 5 bases from V and 16 bases from J, with 15 bases between. This CDR3 reads CASSLQGSEYF. The DNA for the CDR3 is TGTGCCAGCAGTCTACAGGGCTCGGAGTATTTT.

The V gene is TRBV6-5, the J gene TRBJ1-2; D remains ambiguous. Per germline, CDR1 MNHEY and CDR2 SVGAGI. Trimming removed 4 bases at V and 0 bases at J, with 9 bases between. The CDR3 has 14 amino acids. DNA for the CDR3: TGTGCCAGCAGTTCCCTAGGAGCTAACTATGGCTACACCTTC. Its translation: CASSSLGANYGYTF.

V is TRBV3-1 (or the pseudogene TRBV3-2) and J is TRBJ2-1; 10 bases match TRBD2. J was trimmed by 6 bases and V by 5 bases; bases with no gene match: 10. The CDR3 consists of 16 residues. Germline-derived CDR1 and CDR2 are LGHDT and YNNKEL (reference sequence). The CDR3 here is CASSGRSGGVTNEQFF. The CDR3, as DNA: TGTGCCAGCAGCGGGAGGAGCGGGGGGGTGACCAATGAGCAGTTCTTC.

The chain couples TRBV9 to TRBJ1-3; 8 bases are shared with TRBD1. CDR3 size: 15 residues. Trimming cost V 2 bases and J 3 bases; bases outside gene matches: 4. Germline assignment: CDR1 SGDLS and CDR2 YYNGEE. DNA for the CDR3: TGTGCCAGCAGCGTCTTGGACAGGGTTGGAAACACCATATATTTT. Protein product: CASSVLDRVGNTIYF. Together with reference TRBV9 and TRBJ1-3, the CDR3 gives the full variable domain: DSGVTQTPKHLITATGQRVTLRCSPRSGDLSVYWYQQSLDQGLQFLIQYYNGEERAKGNILERFSAQQFPDLHSELNLSSLELGDSALYFCASSVLDRVGNTIYFGEGSWLTVV.

This chain connects TRBV11-2 to TRBJ2-7, with 7 bases matching TRBD1. The junction had 2 bases not matched to a gene; V was cut back by 3 bases and J by 0 bases. Looked up from germline, CDR1 is SGHAT and CDR2 is FQNNGV. The CDR3 sequence is 14 residues long. The CDR3 region is CASSLDRNSYEQYF. DNA for the CDR3: TGTGCCAGCAGCTTGGACAGGAACTCCTACGAGCAGTACTTC.